This paragraph reports one T cell receptor beta chain. What it binds is not known. Other DNA sequences of this sample code for an identical CDR3. Investigators reverse transcribed all isolated RNA, so they sequenced expressed TCRB transcripts. Naive, central memory and regulatory T cell samples averaged around 3.3 million reads. Produced via immunoSEQ multiplex PCR; TCRdb's table is partial and in-frame only. In the table there are some 360,000 clones, around 10% of which are singletons. The germline CDR1 and CDR2 sequences are SGHTA and FQGNSA. The CDR3 has 15 residues. Trimming pared 1 base from V and 0 bases from J, leaving 8 bases between. This sample is part of a study of beta chain features in type 1 diabetes. Overall study findings and caveats: Across all four CD4+ subsets, people with type 1 diabetes showed modestly shorter TCRB CDR3s.

Donors contributed one heparinised blood draw apiece, averaging about 100 mL. Sorting based on CD45RO/CCR7/CD25/CD127/CD95/CD27 separated CD4+ naive, central memory, regulatory and stem cell-like memory cells. The source material was central memory CD4+ T cells from blood. The rearrangement uses TRBV7-2 and TRBJ2-3; D may be TRBD1 (5 bases). The source is a young man with type 1 diabetes. The DNA for the CDR3 is TGTGCCAGCAGCTTAGTTGGGGCTAGCACAGATACGCAGTATTTT. Its protein is CASSLVGASTDTQYF.